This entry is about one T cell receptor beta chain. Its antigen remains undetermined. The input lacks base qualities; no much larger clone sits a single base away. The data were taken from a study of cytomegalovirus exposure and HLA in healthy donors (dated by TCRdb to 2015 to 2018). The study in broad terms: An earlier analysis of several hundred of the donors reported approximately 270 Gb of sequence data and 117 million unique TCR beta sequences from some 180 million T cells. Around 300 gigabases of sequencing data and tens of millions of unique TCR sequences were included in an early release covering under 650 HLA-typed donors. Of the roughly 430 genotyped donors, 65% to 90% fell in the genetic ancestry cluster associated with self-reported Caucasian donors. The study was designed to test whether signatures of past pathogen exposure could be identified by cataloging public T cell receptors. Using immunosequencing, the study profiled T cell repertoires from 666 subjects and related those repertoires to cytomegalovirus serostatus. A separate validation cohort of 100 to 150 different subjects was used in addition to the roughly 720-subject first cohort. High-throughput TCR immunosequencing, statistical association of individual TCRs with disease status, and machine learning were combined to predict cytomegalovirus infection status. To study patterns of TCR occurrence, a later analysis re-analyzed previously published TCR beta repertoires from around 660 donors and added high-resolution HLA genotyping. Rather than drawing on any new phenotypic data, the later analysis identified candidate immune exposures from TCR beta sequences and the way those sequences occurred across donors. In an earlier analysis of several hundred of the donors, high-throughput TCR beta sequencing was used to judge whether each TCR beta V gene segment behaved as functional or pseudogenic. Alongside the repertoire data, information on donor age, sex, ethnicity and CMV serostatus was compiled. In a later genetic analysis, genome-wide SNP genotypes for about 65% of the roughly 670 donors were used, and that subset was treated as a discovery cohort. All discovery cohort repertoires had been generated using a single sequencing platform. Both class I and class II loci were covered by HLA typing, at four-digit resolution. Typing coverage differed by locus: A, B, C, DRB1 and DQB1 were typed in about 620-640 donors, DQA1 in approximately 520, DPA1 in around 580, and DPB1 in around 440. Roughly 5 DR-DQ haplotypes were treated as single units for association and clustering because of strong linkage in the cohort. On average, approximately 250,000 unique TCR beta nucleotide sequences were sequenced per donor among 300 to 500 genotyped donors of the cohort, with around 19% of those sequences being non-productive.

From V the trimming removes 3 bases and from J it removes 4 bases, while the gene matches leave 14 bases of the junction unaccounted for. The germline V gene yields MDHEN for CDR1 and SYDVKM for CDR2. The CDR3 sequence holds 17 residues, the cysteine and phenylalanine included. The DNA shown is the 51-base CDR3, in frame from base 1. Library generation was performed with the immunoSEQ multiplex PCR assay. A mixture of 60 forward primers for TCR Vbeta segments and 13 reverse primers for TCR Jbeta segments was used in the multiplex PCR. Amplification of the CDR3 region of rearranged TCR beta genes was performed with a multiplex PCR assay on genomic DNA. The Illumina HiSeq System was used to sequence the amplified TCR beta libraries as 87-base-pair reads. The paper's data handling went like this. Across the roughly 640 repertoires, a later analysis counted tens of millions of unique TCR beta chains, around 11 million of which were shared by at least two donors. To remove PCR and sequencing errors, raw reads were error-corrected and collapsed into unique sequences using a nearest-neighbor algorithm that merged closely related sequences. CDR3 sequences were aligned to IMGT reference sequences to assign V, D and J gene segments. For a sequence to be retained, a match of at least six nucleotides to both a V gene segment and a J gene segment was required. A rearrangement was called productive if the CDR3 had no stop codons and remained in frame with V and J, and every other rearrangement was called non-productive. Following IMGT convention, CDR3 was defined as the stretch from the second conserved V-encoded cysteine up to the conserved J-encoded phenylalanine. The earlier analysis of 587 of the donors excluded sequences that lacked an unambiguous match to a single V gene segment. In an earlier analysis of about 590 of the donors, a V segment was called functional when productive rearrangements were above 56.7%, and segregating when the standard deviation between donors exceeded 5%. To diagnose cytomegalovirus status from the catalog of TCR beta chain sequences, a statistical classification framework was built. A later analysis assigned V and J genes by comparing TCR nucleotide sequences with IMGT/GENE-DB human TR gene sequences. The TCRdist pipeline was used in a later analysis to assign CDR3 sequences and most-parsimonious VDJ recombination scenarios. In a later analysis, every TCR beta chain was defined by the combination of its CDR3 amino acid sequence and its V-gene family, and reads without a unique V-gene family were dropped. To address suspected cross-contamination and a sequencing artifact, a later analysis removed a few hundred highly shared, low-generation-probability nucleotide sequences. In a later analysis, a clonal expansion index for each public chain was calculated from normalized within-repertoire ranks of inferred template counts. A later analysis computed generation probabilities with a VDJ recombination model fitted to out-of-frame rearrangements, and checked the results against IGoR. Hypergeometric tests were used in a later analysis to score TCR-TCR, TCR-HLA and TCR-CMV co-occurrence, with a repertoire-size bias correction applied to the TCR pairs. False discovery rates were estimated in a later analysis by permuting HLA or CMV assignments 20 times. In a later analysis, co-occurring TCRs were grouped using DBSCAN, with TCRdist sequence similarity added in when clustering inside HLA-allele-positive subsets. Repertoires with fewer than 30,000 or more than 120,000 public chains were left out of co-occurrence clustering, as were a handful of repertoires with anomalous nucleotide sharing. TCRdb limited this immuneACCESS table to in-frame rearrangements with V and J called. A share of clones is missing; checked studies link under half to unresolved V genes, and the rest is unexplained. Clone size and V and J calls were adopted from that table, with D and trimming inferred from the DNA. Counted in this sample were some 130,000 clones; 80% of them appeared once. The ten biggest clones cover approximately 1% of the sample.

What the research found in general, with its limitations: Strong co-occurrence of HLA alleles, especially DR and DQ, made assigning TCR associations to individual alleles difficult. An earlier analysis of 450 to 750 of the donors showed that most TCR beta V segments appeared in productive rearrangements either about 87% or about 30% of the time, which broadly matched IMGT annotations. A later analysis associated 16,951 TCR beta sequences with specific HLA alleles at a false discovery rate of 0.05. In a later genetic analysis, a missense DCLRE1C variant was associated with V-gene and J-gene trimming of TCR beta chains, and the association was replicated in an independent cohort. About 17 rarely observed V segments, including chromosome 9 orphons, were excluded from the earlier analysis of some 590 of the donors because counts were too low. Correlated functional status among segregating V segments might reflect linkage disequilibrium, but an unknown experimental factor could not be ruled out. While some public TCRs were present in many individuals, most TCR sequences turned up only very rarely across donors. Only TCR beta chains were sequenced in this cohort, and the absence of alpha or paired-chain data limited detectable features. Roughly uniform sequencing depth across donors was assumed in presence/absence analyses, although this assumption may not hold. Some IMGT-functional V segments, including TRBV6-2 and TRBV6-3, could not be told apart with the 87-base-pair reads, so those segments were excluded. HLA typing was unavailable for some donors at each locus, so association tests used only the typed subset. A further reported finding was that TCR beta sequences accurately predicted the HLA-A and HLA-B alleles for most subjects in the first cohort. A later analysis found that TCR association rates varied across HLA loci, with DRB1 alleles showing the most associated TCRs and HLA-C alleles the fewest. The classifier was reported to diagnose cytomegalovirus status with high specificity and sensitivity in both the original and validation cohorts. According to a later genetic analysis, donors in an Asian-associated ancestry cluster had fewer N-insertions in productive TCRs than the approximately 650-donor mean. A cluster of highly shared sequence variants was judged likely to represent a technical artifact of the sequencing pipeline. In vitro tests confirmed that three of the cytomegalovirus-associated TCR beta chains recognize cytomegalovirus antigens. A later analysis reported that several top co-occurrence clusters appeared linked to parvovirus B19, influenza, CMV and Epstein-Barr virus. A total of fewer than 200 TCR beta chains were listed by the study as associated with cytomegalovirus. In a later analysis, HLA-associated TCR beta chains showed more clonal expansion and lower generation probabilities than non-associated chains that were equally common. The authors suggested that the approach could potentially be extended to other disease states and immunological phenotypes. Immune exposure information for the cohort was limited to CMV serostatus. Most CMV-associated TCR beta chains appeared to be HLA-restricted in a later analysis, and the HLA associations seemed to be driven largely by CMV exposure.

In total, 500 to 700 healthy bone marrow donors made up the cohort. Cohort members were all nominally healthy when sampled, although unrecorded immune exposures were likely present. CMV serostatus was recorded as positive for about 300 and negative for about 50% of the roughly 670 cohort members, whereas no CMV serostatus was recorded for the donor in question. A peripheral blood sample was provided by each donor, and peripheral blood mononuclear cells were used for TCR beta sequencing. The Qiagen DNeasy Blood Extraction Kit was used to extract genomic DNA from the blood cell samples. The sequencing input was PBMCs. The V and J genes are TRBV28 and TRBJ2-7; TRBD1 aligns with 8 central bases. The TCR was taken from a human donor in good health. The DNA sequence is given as TGTGCCAGCAGTTTGCCCTCGACAGGGGTAGCGTTATACGAGCAGTACTTC. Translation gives CASSLPSTGVALYEQYF.